This passage covers 9 T cell receptor beta chains from one sample sequenced in a study of blood T cell repertoires in COVID-19. TCRdb keeps only in-frame clones here, not all; method: immunoSEQ multiplex PCR. This table holds fewer than 250,000 clones, roughly 87% found once. Sequenced: PBMCs or T cells enriched from blood (not recorded which). All receptors come from a man aged 25-40 years who had recovered from COVID-19.

The chain is built from TRBV7-3 and TRBJ2-1; 9 nucleotides agree with TRBD2. The CDR3 extends over 15 amino acids. Germline-derived CDR1 and CDR2 are SGHTA and FQGTGA. Trimming removed 6 bases from V and 3 bases from J; junction bases left unmatched: 6. DNA of the CDR3: TGTGCCAGCAGTCGTAGCGGGGGAATCTACAATGAGCAGTTCTTC. Translation gives CASSRSGGIYNEQFF.

The chain has TRBV11-3 and TRBJ1-1; 8 positions match TRBD1. Germline loops: CDR1 SGHNT, CDR2 YENEEA. J gave up 5 bases and V 5 bases, and 7 bases lay outside the gene matches. The CDR3 length is 14 residues. The CDR3 region is CASSLNQGATEAFF. The CDR3, as DNA: TGTGCCAGCAGCCTGAATCAGGGGGCAACTGAAGCTTTCTTT.

This chain connects TRBV3-1 (or the pseudogene TRBV3-2) to TRBJ2-1; TRBD1 might be the D (5 bases). The CDR3 totals 13 residues. V lost 10 bases and J lost 8, with 18 bases in between. Germline loops: CDR1 LGHDT, CDR2 YNNKEL (reference sequence). The CDR3 DNA reads as TGTGCCATCAGAAATCAGGGCATGGATGAGCAGTTCTTC. This translates into CAIRNQGMDEQFF.

The count of this clone is one. The chain uses TRBV28 and TRBJ1-1, with a possible D match to TRBD1 (5 bases). Between the trimmed V and J ends, which lost 2 bases and 2 bases, there was a span of 9 bases. The CDR3 runs 14 residues. The V gene's germline CDR1 is MDHEN and CDR2 SYDVKM. The chain's CDR3 is CASSLRGLNTEAFF. The CDR3, as DNA: TGTGCCAGCAGTTTAAGGGGTCTCAACACTGAAGCTTTCTTT.

This chain joins TRBV5-1 and TRBJ2-7; TRBD2 matches at 10 bases. Per germline, CDR1 SGHRS and CDR2 YFSETQ. This CDR3 comprises 15 residues. V dropped 2 bases and J dropped 3; count of bases not matched to a gene: 5. The CDR3 region is CASSFSLAGVYEQYF. The CDR3, as DNA: TGCGCCAGCAGCTTCTCTCTAGCGGGAGTCTACGAGCAGTACTTC.

The chain uses TRBV3-1 (or the pseudogene TRBV3-2) and TRBJ1-6; possible D gene TRBD1, 6 bases. Germline V CDR1 and CDR2: LGHDT, YNNKEL (reference sequence). The CDR3 contains 15 residues. Trimming stripped 4 bases from V and 7 bases from J, with 14 bases between. The CDR3 bases are TGTGCCAGCAGCCCATCACAGGGAGGGAATTCACCCCTCCACTTT. Translated: CASSPSQGGNSPLHF.

The V call is TRBV6-5, the J call TRBJ1-2, with D perhaps matching TRBD1 (5 bases). Germline V gene data show CDR1 as MNHEY and CDR2 as SVGAGI. CDR3 length equals 16 residues. V lost 0 bases and J lost 4, with 15 bases in between. CDR3 residues: CASSYSDLGGSYGYTF. The CDR3 bases are TGTGCCAGCAGTTACTCTGATCTGGGGGGAAGCTATGGCTACACCTTC.

This sequence joins TRBV18 and TRBJ1-3, with 11 bases that match TRBD1. This CDR3 has 18 residues. V was clipped by 3 bases and J by 1 base; unmatched bases: 8. Germline V gene data show CDR1 as KGHSH and CDR2 as LQKENI. This CDR3 reads CASSPDRGRIESGNTIYF. The CDR3 nucleotides read TGTGCCAGCTCACCGGACAGGGGGCGAATAGAATCTGGAAACACCATATATTTT.

The rearrangement links TRBV27 to TRBJ1-6; D remains ambiguous. With 5 bases removed from V and 7 bases from J, the gap between germline ends came to 12 bases. This CDR3 contains 14 residues. From germline, CDR1 is MNHEY and CDR2 SMNVEV (reference sequence). This chain's CDR3 is CASSPQLPNSPLHF. CDR3 in DNA: TGTGCCAGCAGTCCTCAGTTGCCCAATTCACCCCTCCACTTT.